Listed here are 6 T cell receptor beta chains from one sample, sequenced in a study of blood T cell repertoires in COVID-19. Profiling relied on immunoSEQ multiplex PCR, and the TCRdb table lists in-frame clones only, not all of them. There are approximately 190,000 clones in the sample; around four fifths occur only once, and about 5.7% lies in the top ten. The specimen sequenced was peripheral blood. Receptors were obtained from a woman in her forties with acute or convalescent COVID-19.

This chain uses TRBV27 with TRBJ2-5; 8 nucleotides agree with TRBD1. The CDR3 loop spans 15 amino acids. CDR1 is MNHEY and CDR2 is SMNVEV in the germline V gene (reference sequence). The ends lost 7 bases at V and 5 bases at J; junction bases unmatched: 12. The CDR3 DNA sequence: TGTGCCAGCACAAGCTCCCCTCAGGGGGCCGAGACCCAGTACTTC. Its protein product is CASTSSPQGAETQYF.

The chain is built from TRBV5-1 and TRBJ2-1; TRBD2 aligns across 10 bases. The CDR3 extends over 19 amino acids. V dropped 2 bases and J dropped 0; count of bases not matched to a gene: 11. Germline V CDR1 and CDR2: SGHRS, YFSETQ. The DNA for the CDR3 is TGCGCCAGCAGCTTATCTCTAGCGGGGGAACCAAGCTCCTACAATGAGCAGTTCTTC. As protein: CASSLSLAGEPSSYNEQFF.

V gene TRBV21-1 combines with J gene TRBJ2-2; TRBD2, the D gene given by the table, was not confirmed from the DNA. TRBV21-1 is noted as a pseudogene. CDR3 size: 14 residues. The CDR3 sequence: CASSTGSNTGELFF. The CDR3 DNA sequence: TGTGCCAGCAGCACGGGGTCCAACACCGGGGAGCTGTTTTTT.

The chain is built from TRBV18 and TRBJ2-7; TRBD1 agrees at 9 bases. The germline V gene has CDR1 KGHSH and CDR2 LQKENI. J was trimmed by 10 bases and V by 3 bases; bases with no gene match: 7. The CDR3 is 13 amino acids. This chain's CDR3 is CASSPPGQGQQYF. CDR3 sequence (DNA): TGTGCCAGCTCACCTCCGGGACAGGGACAACAGTACTTC.

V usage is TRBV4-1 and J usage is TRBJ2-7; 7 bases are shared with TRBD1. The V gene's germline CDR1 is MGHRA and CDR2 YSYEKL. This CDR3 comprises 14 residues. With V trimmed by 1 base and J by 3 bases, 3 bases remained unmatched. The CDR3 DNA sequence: TGCGCCAGCAGCCAAGGACGGGACAGCTACGAGCAGTACTTC. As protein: CASSQGRDSYEQYF.

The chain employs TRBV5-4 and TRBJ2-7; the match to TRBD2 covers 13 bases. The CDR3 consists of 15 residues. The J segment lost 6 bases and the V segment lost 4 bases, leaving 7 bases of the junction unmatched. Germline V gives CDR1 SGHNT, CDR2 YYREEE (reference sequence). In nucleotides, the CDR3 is TGTGCCAGCAGCCCCGGGACTAGCGGGATGCTCGAGCAGTACTTC. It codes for CASSPGTSGMLEQYF.